These 9 T cell receptor beta chains were sequenced from one sample in a study of T cells in Graves' hyperthyroidism and ophthalmopathy. TCR beta CDR3 regions were amplified from RNA. An initial round of RT-PCR targeting the TCR CDR3 relied on the HTBI primer set. TCRdb used MiXCR to reprocess the multiplex PCR reads, holding one entry per CDR3 protein. The table includes around 700,000 distinct CDR3 sequences, 35% detected once. Sequenced sample: blood. These receptors originate from a woman aged 35 to 49 with Graves' hyperthyroidism.

Concerning this clonotype itself: A much larger clonotype is one base distant, so this may be a read error. The chain combines TRBV7-2 with TRBJ1-6; D might be TRBD1 (5 bases). Germline V gene data show CDR1 as SGHTA and CDR2 as FQGNSA. There are 15 residues in the CDR3. The DNA for the CDR3 is TGTGCCAGCAGCCCCCGTTCGGGGTGGGGGTCACCCCTCCTCTTT. It encodes CASSPRSGWGSPLLF.

V and J are TRBV7-8 and TRBJ2-5, with 10 nucleotides matching TRBD2. The germline gives CDR1 SGHVS, CDR2 FQNEAQ. This CDR3 has 16 amino acids. Germline trimming cut 1 base from V and 2 bases from J; bases unmatched to any gene: 4. CDR3 protein: CASSLGVAGGQETQYF. The CDR3 DNA reads TGTGCCAGCAGCTTAGGGGTAGCGGGGGGTCAAGAGACCCAGTACTTC.

This clonotype has at least ten counts. The chain links TRBV7-6 to TRBJ1-5, with D perhaps matching TRBD1 (5 bases). Looked up from germline, CDR1 is SGHVS and CDR2 is FNYEAQ. Between the trimmed V and J ends, which lost 3 bases and 7 bases, there was a span of 10 bases. The CDR3 consists of 13 residues. Here the CDR3 reads CASSFGGTQPQHF. The CDR3 DNA is TGTGCCAGCAGCTTCGGGGGAACCCAGCCCCAGCATTTT. The full variable domain, with the rest looked up from reference TRBV7-6 and TRBJ1-5, is GAGVSQSPRYKVTKRGQDVALRCDPISGHVSLYWYRQALGQGPEFLTYFNYEAQQDKSGLPNDRFSAERPEGSISTLTIQRTEQRDSAMYRCASSFGGTQPQHFGDGTRLSIL.

A remark on this clonotype: Its ends do not fully match the called genes, so a read error is possible. CDR3 nucleotides: TGCGCCAGCAGCCAAGATTCGGGTGGAAGAAACACTGAAGCTTTCTTT. Its protein is CASSQDSGGRNTEAFF. The V and J genes are TRBV11-2 and TRBJ1-1; D is undetermined. The CDR3 runs to 16 residues. The germline V gene encodes CDR1 SGHAT and CDR2 FQNNGV.

This clonotype was seen repeatedly, ten times or more. V gene TRBV7-8 combines with J gene TRBJ1-5, with D perhaps matching TRBD1 (5 bases). The V gene lost 2 bases and the J gene lost 7 bases, with 12 bases spanning the gap. The CDR3 covers 14 residues. Germline CDR1 SGHVS, CDR2 FQNEAQ. CDR3 sequence: CASSLLQGEQPQHF. DNA for the CDR3: TGTGCCAGCAGCTTACTCCAGGGTGAGCAGCCCCAGCATTTT.

This clonotype was counted ten times or more. V usage is TRBV20-1 and J usage is TRBJ2-7; no firm D call. This CDR3 has 10 amino acids. Trimming pared 6 bases from V and 3 bases from J, leaving 6 bases between. CDR1 DFQATT and CDR2 SNEGSKA come from the germline V gene (reference sequence). In nucleotides, the CDR3 is TGCAGTGCCCGAGGCTACGAGCAGTACTTC. Translation gives CSARGYEQYF.

The chain combines TRBV5-1 with TRBJ1-6; unclear D gene. The V end lost 0 bases, the J end lost 7 bases, and 8 bases lay between the germline ends. Germline V CDR1 and CDR2: SGHRS, YFSETQ. The CDR3 extends over 14 amino acids. The CDR3 is CASSLASNNSPLHF. The DNA for the CDR3 is TGCGCCAGCAGCTTGGCCAGTAACAATTCACCCCTCCACTTT.

This chain uses TRBV20-1 with TRBJ1-5, with D possibly being TRBD1 (5 bases). Germline CDR1 is DFQATT and CDR2 is SNEGSKA (reference sequence). The CDR3 runs 15 residues. Trimming removed 3 bases from V and 5 bases from J, with 17 bases in between. This CDR3 reads CSASPAYGGYQPQHF. For the CDR3, the DNA is TGCAGTGCTAGTCCGGCTTACGGGGGTTATCAGCCCCAGCATTTT.

This clonotype was detected ten times or more. The rearrangement links TRBV4-1 to TRBJ2-5; the D is unclear. Germline V gives CDR1 MGHRA, CDR2 YSYEKL. Trimming removed 1 base at V and 2 bases at J, with 5 bases between. The CDR3 is 13 residues long. The CDR3, as DNA: TGCGCCAGCAGCCAAGTCATGCAAGAGACCCAGTACTTC. It translates to CASSQVMQETQYF.